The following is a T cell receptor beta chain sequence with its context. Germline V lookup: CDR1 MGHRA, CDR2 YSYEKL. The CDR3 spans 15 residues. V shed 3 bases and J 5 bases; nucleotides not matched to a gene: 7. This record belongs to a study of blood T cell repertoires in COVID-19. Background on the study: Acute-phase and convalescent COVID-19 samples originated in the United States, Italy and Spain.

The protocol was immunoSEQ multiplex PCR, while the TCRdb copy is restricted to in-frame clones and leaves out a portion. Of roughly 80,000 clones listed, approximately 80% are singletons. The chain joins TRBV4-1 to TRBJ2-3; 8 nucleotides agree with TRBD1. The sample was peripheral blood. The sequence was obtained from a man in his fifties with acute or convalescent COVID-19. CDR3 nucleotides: TGCGCCAGCAGCCATGCCCAGGGGGCGCTAGATACGCAGTATTTT. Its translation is CASSHAQGALDTQYF.